A single sample gave rise to the 23 T cell receptor beta chains below, sequenced in a study of T cell responses to AZD1222 COVID-19 vaccine. Repertoires were generated with immunoSEQ multiplex PCR, while TCRdb's copy carries only in-frame clones and drops some. The data hold 120,000 or so clones, with 80% to 90% observed a single time. The sequenced sample was peripheral blood, obtained 28 days after the second AZD1222 dose. These receptors were obtained from an adult who received the AZD1222 COVID-19 vaccine.

The V call is TRBV28, the J call TRBJ2-7; no clear D gene. The V end lost 10 bases, the J end lost 6 bases, and 16 bases lay between the germline ends. This CDR3 contains 12 residues. CDR1 and CDR2 (germline): MDHEN, SYDVKM. The chain's CDR3 is CATSFGWGEQYF. DNA of the CDR3: TGTGCCACCTCTTTCGGATGGGGCGAGCAGTACTTC.

V and J are TRBV10-2 and TRBJ1-1, with a weak D call TRBD1 (6 bases). Germline CDR1 is WSHSY and CDR2 is SAAADI. This CDR3 is built from 17 residues. V was pared by 3 bases and J by 5 bases, with 22 bases between. The CDR3 coding sequence is TGCGCCAGCAGTGACCCTTTCCGAAAGGACAGTCGGACTGAAGCTTTCTTT. Translated, it gives CASSDPFRKDSRTEAFF.

The J gene is TRBJ1-1, the V gene TRBV29-1; no clear D. The CDR3 contains 12 residues. Germline V gene sequence: CDR1 SQVTM, CDR2 ANQGSEA. Trimming cost V 5 bases and J 6 bases, with 13 bases left between them. CDR3 DNA sequence: TGCAGCGTTATCCAGGCGGGAGCTGAAGCTTTCTTT. Its protein product is CSVIQAGAEAFF.

This clone was seen a few times. The CDR3 DNA reads as TGTGCCTGGAGTGTAGGAGCGGCAAATTCACCCCTCCACTTT. This sequence encodes CAWSVGAANSPLHF. The V gene is TRBV30, the J gene TRBJ1-6; D remains ambiguous. Deletions cut 0 bases from V and 7 bases from J, with 10 bases between. This CDR3 comprises 14 residues. Germline V gene lookup returns CDR1 GTSNPN and CDR2 SVGIG (reference sequence).

Points on this clone: No DNA is shown, since the ends of the CDR3 on it are uncertain; the CDR3 is the one TCRdb lists. The V and J genes are TRBV7-2 and TRBJ1-1; the table calls TRBD1, which could not be checked here. CDR1 SGHTA and CDR2 FQGNSA come from the germline V gene. The CDR3 has 14 residues if both end residues are counted. CDR3 region: CASSPWGQGAFIHF.

The V call is TRBV7-8, the J call TRBJ1-1, with D uncertain. The CDR3 loop spans 16 amino acids. The germline gives CDR1 SGHVS, CDR2 FQNEAQ. Trimming stripped 5 bases from V and 5 bases from J, with 21 bases between. The CDR3 sequence: CASSAPRGQSGTEAFF. The CDR3 region has the DNA TGTGCCAGCAGCGCGCCCAGAGGCCAAAGTGGGACTGAAGCTTTCTTT.

The J gene is TRBJ2-5, the V gene TRBV19; D might be TRBD1 (5 bases). Per germline, CDR1 LNHDA and CDR2 SQIVND (reference sequence). CDR3 size: 15 residues. V dropped 4 bases and J dropped 5 bases, with 17 bases sitting between them. CDR3 sequence reads: CASSTMLGARETQYF. CDR3 bases: TGTGCCAGTAGTACCATGTTAGGGGCCCGGGAGACCCAGTACTTC.

The chain links TRBV6-4 to TRBJ1-2, with TRBD1 identical over 9 bases. V was clipped by 4 bases and J by 4 bases; unmatched bases: 1. The CDR3 has 13 residues. Per the germline V gene, CDR1 is MRHNA and CDR2 is SNTAGT. For the CDR3, the DNA is TGTGCCAGCAGTGCGGGACAGGGCTATGGCTACACCTTC. This codes for CASSAGQGYGYTF.

This clone has only one observation. J is TRBJ1-1 and V is TRBV29-1; TRBD1 is a possible D gene (5 bases). Looked up from germline, CDR1 is SQVTM and CDR2 is ANQGSEA. The ends were cut back, 4 bases at V and 0 bases at J, with 9 bases in the middle. The CDR3 is 13 amino acids. CDR3 bases: TGCAGCGTTGCAGGGAAAGTGAACACTGAAGCTTTCTTT. Translation gives CSVAGKVNTEAFF.

The V call is TRBV3-1 (or the pseudogene TRBV3-2), the J call TRBJ1-1; D remains ambiguous. Germline CDR1 is LGHDT and CDR2 is YNNKEL (reference sequence). The V end lost 7 bases, the J end lost 8 bases, and 14 bases lay between the germline ends. This CDR3 is 12 amino acids long. The CDR3 loop reads CASNQWGGEAFF. Written as DNA, the CDR3 is TGTGCCAGCAATCAATGGGGAGGGGAAGCTTTCTTT.

The chain is built from TRBV2 and TRBJ2-5, with 15 bases matching TRBD2. CDR3 length: 15 amino acids. Germline V gene lookup returns CDR1 SNHLY and CDR2 FYNNEI. After removal of 9 bases from V and 2 bases from J, the junction contained 4 bases not matched to a gene. The CDR3 nucleotides read TGTGCCAGTGGACTAGCGGGGGGGATTCAAGAGACCCAGTACTTC. Translated, it gives CASGLAGGIQETQYF.

For the CDR3, the DNA is TGTGCCAGCAGTGAATTGGGGGCCGCAACTAATGAAAAACTGTTTTTT. This gives the protein CASSELGAATNEKLFF. The V call is TRBV6-1, the J call TRBJ1-4; D is possibly TRBD1 (6 bases). V gave up 2 bases and J gave up 0 bases, with 10 bases separating them. CDR3 length: 16 residues. Germline lookup yields CDR1 MNHNS and CDR2 SASEGT.

The chain has TRBV28 and TRBJ1-2; TRBD1 matches 8 bases. The CDR3 extends over 14 amino acids. Unmatched junction bases numbered 6, after V lost 7 bases and J lost 2 bases. Per the germline V gene, CDR1 is MDHEN and CDR2 is SYDVKM. The DNA of the CDR3 is TGTGCCAGCACTAGACAGGGGCTGAACTATGGCTACACCTTC. It is translated as CASTRQGLNYGYTF.

The chain recombines TRBV6-1 with TRBJ2-1; D gene ambiguous. From germline, CDR1 is MNHNS and CDR2 SASEGT. The CDR3 totals 13 residues. The V gene lost 3 bases and the J gene lost 9 bases, with 12 bases spanning the gap. The DNA for the CDR3 is TGTGCCAGCAGTGATCTCCCTGGATTTGAGCAGTTCTTC. Translated, it gives CASSDLPGFEQFF.

The chain employs TRBV11-2 and TRBJ1-5; 7 bases align to TRBD1. Germline lookup yields CDR1 SGHAT and CDR2 FQNNGV. With V trimmed by 6 bases and J by 5 bases, 10 bases remained unmatched. The CDR3 extends over 15 amino acids. The chain's CDR3 is CASSLGGRLDQPQHF. The CDR3 bases are TGTGCCAGCAGTCTAGGGGGCAGGCTAGATCAGCCCCAGCATTTT. Full variable domain (rest looked up from reference TRBV11-2 and TRBJ1-5): EAGVAQSPRYKIIEKRQSVAFWCNPISGHATLYWYQQILGQGPKLLIQFQNNGVVDDSQLPKDRFSAERLKGVDSTLKIQPAKLEDSAVYLCASSLGGRLDQPQHFGDGTRLSIL.

This chain uses TRBV6-2 or TRBV6-3 with TRBJ1-5, with D perhaps TRBD1 (6 bases). CDR3 length equals 16 residues. The germline CDR1 and CDR2 sequences are MNHEY and SVGEGT. V gave up 6 bases and J gave up 4 bases, with 19 bases separating them. DNA for the CDR3: TGTGCCAGCAGCCCCTGGATGGGGACAAGGAATCAGCCCCAGCATTTT. Protein product: CASSPWMGTRNQPQHF.

This clone appeared once. The gene calls are TRBV21-1 and TRBJ1-2. TRBV21-1 is a pseudogene segment. The CDR3 is made up of 17 amino acids. CDR3 amino acids: CASSSPSTGSLMGGYTF. In DNA form, the CDR3 reads TGTGCCAGCAGCAGCCCTTCAACGGGCTCGCTAATGGGGGGCTACACCTTC.

Only a few counts were recorded for this clone. The rearrangement links TRBV30 to TRBJ2-3, with 7 bases identical to TRBD2. CDR3 size: 14 residues. V trimming: 8 bases; J trimming: 0 bases; junction bases outside the gene matches: 8. In germline, CDR1 is GTSNPN, CDR2 SVGIG (reference sequence). The CDR3 is CAQGEGGSTDTQYF. The CDR3 coding sequence is TGTGCCCAAGGGGAGGGTGGTAGCACAGATACGCAGTATTTT.

This chain links TRBV29-1 with TRBJ2-5; D not resolved. Germline V gene lookup returns CDR1 SQVTM and CDR2 ANQGSEA. The V end lost 0 bases, the J end lost 0 bases, and 14 bases lay between the germline ends. The CDR3 covers 16 residues. The CDR3 region is CSVEDGIIGYQETQYF. CDR3 in DNA: TGCAGCGTTGAAGACGGCATCATTGGGTACCAAGAGACCCAGTACTTC. The full variable domain, completed using reference TRBV29-1 and TRBJ2-5, is SAVISQKPSRDICQRGTSLTIQCQVDSQVTMMFWYRQQPGQSLTLIATANQGSEATYESGFVIDKFPISRPNLTFSTLTVSNMSPEDSSIYLCSVEDGIIGYQETQYFGPGTRLLVL.

The gene calls are TRBV27 and TRBJ2-4; TRBD2 agrees at 10 bases. The germline V gene has CDR1 MNHEY and CDR2 SMNVEV (reference sequence). V was pared by 2 bases and J by 8 bases, with 6 bases of the junction left unmatched. The CDR3 length is 15 residues. The CDR3 DNA reads TGTGCCAGCAGTTTAGGAGCGGGGGGGCCGGACATTCAGTACTTC. It specifies CASSLGAGGPDIQYF.

The V gene is TRBV11-2, the J gene TRBJ2-5, with 10 nucleotides matching TRBD2. Germline loops: CDR1 SGHAT, CDR2 FQNNGV. With V trimmed by 5 bases and J by 5 bases, 14 bases remained unmatched. The CDR3 is made up of 17 amino acids. CDR3 residues: CASSRVIAGGPWETQYF. CDR3 nucleotide sequence: TGTGCCAGCAGCCGGGTAATAGCGGGGGGACCGTGGGAGACCCAGTACTTC.

V is TRBV7-6 and J is TRBJ2-1; D is ambiguous. V shed 1 base and J shed 0 bases, with 7 bases lying between them. The length of the CDR3 is 15 residues. CDR1 is SGHVS, CDR2 FNYEAQ, per germline. This CDR3 reads CASSLDPSSYNEQFF. CDR3 in DNA: TGTGCCAGCAGCTTAGATCCTAGCTCCTACAATGAGCAGTTCTTC.

Notes on this clone: Other DNA sequences from this sample encode an identical CDR3 as well. V usage is TRBV21-1 and J usage is TRBJ1-6. TRBV21-1 is termed a pseudogene. The CDR3 loop spans 15 amino acids. CDR3 DNA sequence: TGTCCCAGCAGCCCCCCCGGACTGGGGGGCTCACCCCTCCACTTT. Protein: CPSSPPGLGGSPLHF.